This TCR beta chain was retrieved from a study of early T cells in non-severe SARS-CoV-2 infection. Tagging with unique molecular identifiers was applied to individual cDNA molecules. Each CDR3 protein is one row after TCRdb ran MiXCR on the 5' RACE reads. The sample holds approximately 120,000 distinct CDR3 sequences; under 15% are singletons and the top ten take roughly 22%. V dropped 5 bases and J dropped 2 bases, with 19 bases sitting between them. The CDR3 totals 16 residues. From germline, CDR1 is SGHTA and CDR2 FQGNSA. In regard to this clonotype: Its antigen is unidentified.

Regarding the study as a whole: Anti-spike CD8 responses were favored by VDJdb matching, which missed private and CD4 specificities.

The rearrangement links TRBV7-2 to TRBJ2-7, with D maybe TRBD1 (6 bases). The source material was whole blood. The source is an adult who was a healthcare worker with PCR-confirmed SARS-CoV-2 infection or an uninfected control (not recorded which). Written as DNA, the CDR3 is TGTGCCAGCAGCCTCCTACCGGGACAACTAACCTACGAGCAGTACTTC. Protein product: CASSLLPGQLTYEQYF.